This T cell receptor (beta chain) emerged from a study of cytomegalovirus exposure and HLA in healthy donors. Trimming shortened V by 5 bases and J by 6 bases, and 16 bases separated the two germline ends. Germline V gene sequence: CDR1 MGHRA, CDR2 YSYEKL. There are 15 residues in the CDR3. This PCR relied on a set of 60 Vbeta primers and 13 Jbeta primers. The data were produced by immunoSEQ multiplex PCR, yet TCRdb's version contains in-frame clones alone and is incomplete. The table lists around 150,000 clones, approximately 80% of them singletons. V and J are TRBV4-1 and TRBJ2-2, with D possibly matching TRBD2 (6 bases). This TCR was recovered from a woman under 30 in good health and CMV-seronegative. Sequenced material: PBMCs. The CDR3 is CASSLGGLVAGELFF. Written as DNA, the CDR3 is TGCGCCAGCAGCTTGGGGGGATTAGTGGCCGGGGAGCTGTTTTTT.